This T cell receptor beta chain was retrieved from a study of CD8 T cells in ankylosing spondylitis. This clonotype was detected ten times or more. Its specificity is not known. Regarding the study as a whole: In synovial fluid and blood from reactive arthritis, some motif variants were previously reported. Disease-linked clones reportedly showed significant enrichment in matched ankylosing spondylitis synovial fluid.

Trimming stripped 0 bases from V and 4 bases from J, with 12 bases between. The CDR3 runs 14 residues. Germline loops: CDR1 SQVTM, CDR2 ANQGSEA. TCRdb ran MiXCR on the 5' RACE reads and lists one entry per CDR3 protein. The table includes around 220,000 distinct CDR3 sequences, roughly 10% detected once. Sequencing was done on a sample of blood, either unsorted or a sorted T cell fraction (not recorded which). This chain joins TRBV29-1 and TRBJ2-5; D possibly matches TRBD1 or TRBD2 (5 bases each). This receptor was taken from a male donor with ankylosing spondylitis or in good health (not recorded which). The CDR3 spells CSVEDGGLGETQYF. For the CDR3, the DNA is TGCAGCGTTGAAGATGGGGGTTTAGGAGAGACCCAGTACTTC.